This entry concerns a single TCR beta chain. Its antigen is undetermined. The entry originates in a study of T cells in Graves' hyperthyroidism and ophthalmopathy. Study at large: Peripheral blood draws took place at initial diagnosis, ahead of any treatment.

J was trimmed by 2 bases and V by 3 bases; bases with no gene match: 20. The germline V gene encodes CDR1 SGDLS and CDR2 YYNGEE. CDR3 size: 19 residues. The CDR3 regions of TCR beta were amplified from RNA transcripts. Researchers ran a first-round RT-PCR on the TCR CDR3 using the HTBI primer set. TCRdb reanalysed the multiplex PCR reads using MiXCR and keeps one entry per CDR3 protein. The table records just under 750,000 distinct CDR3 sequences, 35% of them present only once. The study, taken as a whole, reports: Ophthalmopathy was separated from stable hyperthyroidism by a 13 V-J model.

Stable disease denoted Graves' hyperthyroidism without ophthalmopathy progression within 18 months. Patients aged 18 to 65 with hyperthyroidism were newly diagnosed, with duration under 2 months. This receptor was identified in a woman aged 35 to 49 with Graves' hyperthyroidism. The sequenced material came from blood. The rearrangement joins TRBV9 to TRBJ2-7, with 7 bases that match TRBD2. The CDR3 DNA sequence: TGTGCCAGCAGCGGGGGGGGTTGGCGGACACCCGACCCAACCTACGAGCAGTACTTC. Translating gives CASSGGGWRTPDPTYEQYF.